This T cell receptor (beta chain) appears in the sequencing data of a study of cytomegalovirus exposure and HLA in healthy donors. Study-wide results and caveats: The authors listed 164 TCR beta chains as cytomegalovirus-associated.

CDR1 is MNHNY, CDR2 SVGAGI, per germline (reference sequence). CDR3 length: 14 residues. V shed 6 bases, J shed 0 bases, and the junction held 2 bases outside the gene matches. As concerns this clone: The target antigen is unknown.

The method was immunoSEQ multiplex PCR; TCRdb's version includes in-frame clones alone and lacks a portion of them. In the table there are 150,000 to 200,000 clones, approximately 83% of which are singletons. The source is a young woman in good health and CMV-seropositive. The sequenced sample consisted of PBMCs. The rearrangement links TRBV6-6 to TRBJ2-7, with 10 bases fitting TRBD2. The DNA for the CDR3 is TGTGCCAGCAGGTGGACTAGCGGCTCCTACGAGCAGTACTTC. Residues: CASRWTSGSYEQYF.